Included here is one T cell receptor beta chain sequence, with context. The antigen remains undetermined. It was version v3.0 of the immunoSEQ assay that was run at survey level. Libraries were prepared by immunoSEQ multiplex PCR; TCRdb keeps only in-frame clonotypes and omits some of them. The table has tens of thousands of clones, approximately 95% seen once; the top ten hold about 3.1%. The record originates from a study of long-term antiretroviral therapy in people with HIV. Trimming took off 5 bases at V and 1 base at J, with 18 bases between the two ends. The germline CDR1 and CDR2 sequences are MNHEY and SMNVEV (reference sequence). The CDR3 runs to 16 residues. General observations from the study: Transplant donor controls retained higher diversity, though diversity increased after ART. Pre-ART clonal expansions dominated every time point's repertoire.

The sample consisted of unsorted PBMCs, taken 5.3 years after starting antiretroviral therapy. The origin of this receptor is a man between 50 and 59 years old with HIV. The chain uses TRBV27 and TRBJ2-7; D unclear. In DNA form, the CDR3 reads TGTGCCAGCAGTAGCCCCCTCCGGCCCCTATCCTACGAGCAGTACTTC. It translates to CASSSPLRPLSYEQYF.